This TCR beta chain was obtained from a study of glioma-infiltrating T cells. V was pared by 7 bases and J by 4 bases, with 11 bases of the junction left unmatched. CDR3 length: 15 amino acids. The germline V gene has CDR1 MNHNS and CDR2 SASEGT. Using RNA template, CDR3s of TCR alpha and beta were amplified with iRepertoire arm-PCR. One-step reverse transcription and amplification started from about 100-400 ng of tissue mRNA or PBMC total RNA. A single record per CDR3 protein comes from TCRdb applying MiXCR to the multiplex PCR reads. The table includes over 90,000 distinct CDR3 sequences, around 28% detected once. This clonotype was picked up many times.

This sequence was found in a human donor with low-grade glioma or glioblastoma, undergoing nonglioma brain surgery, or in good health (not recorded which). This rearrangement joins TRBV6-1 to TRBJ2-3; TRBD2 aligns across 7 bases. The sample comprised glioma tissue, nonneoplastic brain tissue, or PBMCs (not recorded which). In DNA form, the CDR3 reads TGTGCCAGCACACTAAGCGGGACCGGGGCAGATACGCAGTATTTT. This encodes CASTLSGTGADTQYF.